A selection of T cell receptor beta chains follows, all from one sample in a study of shared clonotypes between healthy human individuals. Sequencing used immunoSEQ multiplex PCR; TCRdb keeps in-frame clones, though not all of them. Of fewer than 1 million clones in the sample, 96% were seen once. Sequencing input: naive CD8+ T cells sorted from blood. The receptors shown here come from a man aged 25-45 years in good health. The conserved cysteine and the conserved F or W are not part of the CDR3 here. D genes are given only for firm matches.

len: 12
j_gene: TRBJ1-1
d_gene: .
v_gene: TRBV28
CDR3aa: ASRSGSKNTEAF

len: 15
j_gene: TRBJ2-1
d_gene: TRBD2
v_gene: TRBV28
CDR3aa: ASSFLALGLAFNEQF

len: 13
j_gene: TRBJ2-7
d_gene: .
v_gene: TRBV18
CDR3aa: ASSPPGNSPYEQY

len: 13
j_gene: TRBJ2-3
d_gene: .
v_gene: TRBV6-5
CDR3aa: ASRARTNFMDTQY

len: 16
j_gene: TRBJ2-1
d_gene: TRBD2
v_gene: TRBV18
CDR3aa: ASSPTSLSGRVYNEQF

len: 10
j_gene: TRBJ2-7
d_gene: .
v_gene: TRBV10-2
CDR3aa: ASTDLADEQY

len: 14
j_gene: TRBJ2-3
d_gene: .
v_gene: TRBV4-3
CDR3aa: ASSQGWSVGTDTQY

len: 13
j_gene: TRBJ1-5
d_gene: TRBD1
v_gene: TRBV28
CDR3aa: ASSGTGGAHQPQH

len: 12
j_gene: TRBJ2-1
d_gene: .
v_gene: TRBV5-6
CDR3aa: ASSWGVSYNEQF

len: 12
j_gene: TRBJ2-7
d_gene: .
v_gene: TRBV5-1
CDR3aa: ASAPGVSSYEQY

len: 15
j_gene: TRBJ2-1
d_gene: TRBD1
v_gene: TRBV4-3
CDR3aa: ASSQDSRGTGHNEQF

len: 14
j_gene: TRBJ2-1
d_gene: .
v_gene: TRBV7-9
CDR3aa: ASSLEWDVTYNEQF

len: 11
j_gene: TRBJ2-1
d_gene: .
v_gene: TRBV13
CDR3aa: ASSLTGPNEQF

len: 14
j_gene: TRBJ2-1
d_gene: TRBD2
v_gene: TRBV7-9
CDR3aa: ASSLGPRLAGYEQF

len: 13
j_gene: TRBJ2-7
d_gene: TRBD2
v_gene: TRBV27
CDR3aa: ASSLSAGVPYEQY

len: 9
j_gene: TRBJ2-7
d_gene: .
v_gene: TRBV11-2
CDR3aa: ASSLVAEQY

len: 13
j_gene: TRBJ2-7
d_gene: TRBD1
v_gene: TRBV19
CDR3aa: ASSTTGTGGREQY

len: 10
j_gene: TRBJ2-1
d_gene: .
v_gene: TRBV9
CDR3aa: ASSAGGNEQF

len: 13
j_gene: TRBJ2-7
d_gene: TRBD2
v_gene: TRBV5-4
CDR3aa: ASSFQAGPSYEQY

len: 12
j_gene: TRBJ2-7
d_gene: .
v_gene: TRBV11-2
CDR3aa: ASSSDWPPYEQY

len: 15
j_gene: TRBJ2-5
d_gene: TRBD2
v_gene: TRBV7-8
CDR3aa: ASAGASGRVNRETQY

len: 13
j_gene: TRBJ1-5
d_gene: TRBD1
v_gene: TRBV6-5
CDR3aa: ASSYGQGVNQPQH

len: 18
j_gene: TRBJ2-7
d_gene: TRBD2
v_gene: TRBV7-8
CDR3aa: ASSLGQVVYGLAGGYEQY

len: 11
j_gene: TRBJ2-3
d_gene: .
v_gene: TRBV27
CDR3aa: ASSLLSTDTQY

len: 14
j_gene: TRBJ2-5
d_gene: .
v_gene: TRBV14
CDR3aa: ASSQRLRGYQETQY

len: 12
j_gene: TRBJ1-4
d_gene: .
v_gene: TRBV10-3
CDR3aa: AIREPGLNEKLF

len: 13
j_gene: TRBJ2-7
d_gene: .
v_gene: TRBV4-1
CDR3aa: ASSQVVGRLGEQY

len: 10
j_gene: TRBJ2-7
d_gene: .
v_gene: TRBV11-2
CDR3aa: ASSLSSYEQY

len: 11
j_gene: TRBJ1-3
d_gene: TRBD1
v_gene: TRBV6-5
CDR3aa: AGETGQRNTIY

len: 16
j_gene: TRBJ2-1
d_gene: TRBD2
v_gene: TRBV4-3
CDR3aa: ASSQDRVAGVGHNEQF

len: 15
j_gene: TRBJ2-3
d_gene: TRBD2
v_gene: TRBV5-1
CDR3aa: ASSHSDPGTSADTQY

len: 17
j_gene: TRBJ2-7
d_gene: TRBD2
v_gene: TRBV7-9
CDR3aa: ASSEGASGSLLGTYEQY

len: 14
j_gene: TRBJ2-7
d_gene: .
v_gene: TRBV27
CDR3aa: ASSLGVGLNSYEQY

len: 11
j_gene: TRBJ1-2
d_gene: .
v_gene: TRBV29-1
CDR3aa: SVDRDGSYGYT

len: 14
j_gene: TRBJ2-3
d_gene: TRBD2
v_gene: TRBV5-5
CDR3aa: ASSLALGRKTDTQY

len: 12
j_gene: TRBJ1-5
d_gene: TRBD1
v_gene: TRBV18
CDR3aa: ASSAQGAGQPQH

len: 11
j_gene: TRBJ2-2
d_gene: .
v_gene: TRBV29-1
CDR3aa: SVLSSNTGELF

len: 12
j_gene: TRBJ2-7
d_gene: .
v_gene: TRBV7-9
CDR3aa: ASSLTSSSYEQY

len: 11
j_gene: TRBJ2-1
d_gene: .
v_gene: TRBV11-2
CDR3aa: ASSLSRHNEQF

len: 15
j_gene: TRBJ2-3
d_gene: .
v_gene: TRBV7-9
CDR3aa: ASSLGEVGPVRDTQY

len: 9
j_gene: TRBJ2-7
d_gene: .
v_gene: TRBV19
CDR3aa: ATQAGYEQY

len: 9
j_gene: TRBJ2-7
d_gene: .
v_gene: TRBV27
CDR3aa: ASWGQTEQY

len: 17
j_gene: TRBJ2-7
d_gene: TRBD2
v_gene: TRBV7-2
CDR3aa: ASSLESSGLAGVFYEQY

len: 10
j_gene: TRBJ2-7
d_gene: .
v_gene: TRBV25-1
CDR3aa: ASSEHPYEQY

len: 12
j_gene: TRBJ2-3
d_gene: .
v_gene: TRBV14
CDR3aa: ASSEGWGTDTQY

len: 13
j_gene: TRBJ2-3
d_gene: .
v_gene: TRBV10-2
CDR3aa: ASSEWGESTDTQY

len: 15
j_gene: TRBJ1-2
d_gene: .
v_gene: TRBV9
CDR3aa: ASSASRGGGINYGYT

len: 14
j_gene: TRBJ2-5
d_gene: .
v_gene: TRBV9
CDR3aa: ASSARTGGPQETQY

len: 14
j_gene: TRBJ2-7
d_gene: TRBD2
v_gene: TRBV11-2
CDR3aa: ASSQRTSGDSYEQY

len: 12
j_gene: TRBJ2-7
d_gene: .
v_gene: TRBV13
CDR3aa: ASSLGQDSYEQY

len: 13
j_gene: TRBJ1-1
d_gene: TRBD1
v_gene: TRBV13
CDR3aa: ASTSGDSMNTEAF

len: 11
j_gene: TRBJ1-1
d_gene: .
v_gene: TRBV7-9
CDR3aa: ASSWNLNTEAF

len: 11
j_gene: TRBJ2-3
d_gene: .
v_gene: TRBV6-4
CDR3aa: ASSMDFSDTQY

len: 12
j_gene: TRBJ2-3
d_gene: .
v_gene: TRBV30
CDR3aa: AWSGVVRTDTQY

len: 11
j_gene: TRBJ2-3
d_gene: .
v_gene: TRBV6-5
CDR3aa: ASSHQGTDTQY

len: 13
j_gene: TRBJ2-7
d_gene: TRBD2
v_gene: TRBV6-1
CDR3aa: ASSESTSGSYEQY

len: 15
j_gene: TRBJ2-6
d_gene: TRBD1
v_gene: TRBV28
CDR3aa: ASTPGTGEAGANVLT

len: 11
j_gene: TRBJ2-7
d_gene: .
v_gene: TRBV7-9
CDR3aa: ASSPGLTYEQY

len: 8
j_gene: TRBJ2-1
d_gene: .
v_gene: TRBV9
CDR3aa: ASSGNEQF